One sample yielded the 18 T cell receptor beta chains listed below, sequenced in a study of cytomegalovirus exposure and HLA in healthy donors. It was with 60 Vbeta and 13 Jbeta primers that the PCR ran. Libraries were prepared by immunoSEQ multiplex PCR; TCRdb keeps only in-frame clonotypes and omits some of them. The data show some 63,000 clones, roughly 80% seen once. Sequencing input: PBMCs. These receptors all come from a woman between 40 and 50 years old in good health and CMV-seronegative.

The chain recombines TRBV29-1 with TRBJ2-1; possibly TRBD1 for D (6 bases). Trimming removed 5 bases from V and 7 bases from J, with 15 bases in between. This CDR3 is built from 13 residues. From germline, CDR1 is SQVTM and CDR2 ANQGSEA. In DNA, the CDR3 is TGCAGCGTTAAACATCGGACAGCTAATGAGCAGTTCTTC. Translating gives CSVKHRTANEQFF.

This clone was counted a single time. The J gene is TRBJ2-5, the V gene TRBV5-1; TRBD2 matches 11 bases. With 3 bases clipped from V and 5 bases from J, the junction kept 9 bases outside the gene matches. Germline V CDR1 and CDR2: SGHRS, YFSETQ. The CDR3 sequence is 16 residues long. In DNA, the CDR3 is TGCGCCAGCAGCTCCCGAACTAGCGGGAGAGGGGAGACCCAGTACTTC. Its translation is CASSSRTSGRGETQYF.

The chain has TRBV29-1 and TRBJ2-7; TRBD1 aligns across 8 bases. V shed 4 bases, J shed 1 base, and the junction held 6 bases outside the gene matches. The germline V gene encodes CDR1 SQVTM and CDR2 ANQGSEA. The length of the CDR3 is 14 residues. In DNA, the CDR3 is TGCAGCGTTGTGGGGACAGGACTATCCTACGAGCAGTACTTC. Translating gives CSVVGTGLSYEQYF.

This clone is a singleton in its sample. The chain combines TRBV5-6 with TRBJ1-5; D is unclear. The CDR3 is 15 residues long. Germline V lookup: CDR1 SGHDT, CDR2 YYEEEE. Between the trimmed V and J ends, which lost 1 base and 2 bases, there was a span of 10 bases. This chain's CDR3 is CASSLRTSRNQPQHF. The CDR3 region has the DNA TGTGCCAGCAGCTTGAGAACATCCCGCAATCAGCCCCAGCATTTT. The full variable domain, completed using reference TRBV5-6 and TRBJ1-5, is DAGVTQSPTHLIKTRGQQVTLRCSPKSGHDTVSWYQQALGQGPQFIFQYYEEEERQRGNFPDRFSGHQFPNYSSELNVNALLLGDSALYLCASSLRTSRNQPQHFGDGTRLSIL.

The rearrangement links TRBV28 to TRBJ1-5; 9 bases align to TRBD1. The trim removed 3 bases at V and 4 bases at J, leaving 13 bases unmatched. The CDR3 contains 18 residues. Germline CDR1 is MDHEN and CDR2 is SYDVKM. Written as DNA, the CDR3 is TGTGCCAGCAGTTTTGGGGGACAGGGTAGTGTCAGAAATCAGCCCCAGCATTTT. Its protein is CASSFGGQGSVRNQPQHF.

The V and J genes are TRBV10-3 and TRBJ1-2; D is unresolved. V gave up 3 bases and J gave up 0 bases, with 11 bases separating them. Germline loops: CDR1 ENHRY, CDR2 SYGVKD. The CDR3 is 15 amino acids. This CDR3 reads CAISDLGGANYGYTF. Written as DNA, the CDR3 is TGTGCCATCAGTGATCTAGGCGGAGCTAACTATGGCTACACCTTC.

V and J are TRBV4-3 and TRBJ2-1; 7 nucleotides match TRBD2. This CDR3 is built from 19 residues. The germline V gene has CDR1 LGHNA and CDR2 YSLEER. V lost 4 bases, J lost 0 bases, and 15 bases stayed unmatched. The chain's CDR3 is CASSRTQAGTLSSYNEQFF. CDR3 coding DNA: TGCGCCAGCAGCCGTACTCAAGCGGGAACGCTGAGCTCCTACAATGAGCAGTTCTTC.

This clone was detected a few times. The chain links TRBV7-6 to TRBJ1-1; perhaps TRBD1 as D (5 bases). The CDR3 loop spans 15 amino acids. Trimming took 5 bases from V and 5 from J, leaving 18 bases between them. Germline CDR1 and CDR2: SGHVS and FNYEAQ. The CDR3 is CASSPVTGGRTEAFF. The CDR3 bases are TGTGCCAGCAGCCCCGTTACGGGGGGAAGAACTGAAGCTTTCTTT.

The count of this clone is one. The genes are TRBV9 and TRBJ1-1; the D is unclear. The V gene lost 0 bases and the J gene lost 3 bases, with 9 bases spanning the gap. The CDR3 covers 14 residues. The V gene's germline CDR1 is SGDLS and CDR2 YYNGEE. The CDR3 DNA reads as TGTGCCAGCAGCGTAGGGTTACTGGACACTGAAGCTTTCTTT. Residues: CASSVGLLDTEAFF.

This chain's CDR3 is CAISQTGDTEAFF. Here the CDR3 DNA reads TGTGCCATCAGCCAGACAGGGGACACTGAAGCTTTCTTT. The chain combines TRBV10-3 with TRBJ1-1; 8 nucleotides line up with TRBD1. V was clipped by 6 bases and J by 3 bases; unmatched bases: 3. The CDR3 length is 13 residues. Germline assignment: CDR1 ENHRY and CDR2 SYGVKD.

This clone occurred once. The chain uses TRBV27 and TRBJ1-4, with 9 bases that match TRBD1. The CDR3 spans 15 residues. Unmatched junction bases numbered 7, after V lost 5 bases and J lost 6 bases. Looked up from germline, CDR1 is MNHEY and CDR2 is SMNVEV (reference sequence). CDR3: CASSPGQGVYEKLFF. Here the CDR3 DNA reads TGTGCCAGCAGTCCGGGACAGGGCGTTTATGAAAAACTGTTTTTT.

The chain combines TRBV30 with TRBJ2-5; 8 nucleotides align to TRBD2. Judging by the DNA end, TRBJ2-7 fits better; the J call may be wrong. CDR3 length equals 14 residues. Germline V gene sequence: CDR1 GTSNPN, CDR2 SVGIG (reference sequence). DNA of the CDR3: TGTGCCTGGAGGAGGAGCGGGAGCTCCTACGAGCAGTACTTC. It yields the protein CAWRRSGSSYEQYF.

CDR3 amino acids: CASSLVRGSEAFF. DNA for the CDR3: TGTGCCAGCAGCTTAGTAAGGGGATCTGAAGCTTTCTTT. The chain joins TRBV7-2 to TRBJ1-1; a weak D match, TRBD1 (5 bases). There are 13 residues in the CDR3. V was clipped by 1 base and J by 6 bases, with 9 bases between them. In germline, CDR1 is SGHTA, CDR2 FQGNSA.

The chain is built from TRBV4-1 and TRBJ2-7; D perhaps matches TRBD2 (5 bases). Looked up from germline, CDR1 is MGHRA and CDR2 is YSYEKL. Trimming shortened V by 1 base and J by 4 bases, and 8 bases separated the two germline ends. The CDR3 loop spans 13 amino acids. The CDR3: CASSQVPGYEQYF. DNA of the CDR3: TGCGCCAGCAGCCAAGTTCCGGGATACGAGCAGTACTTC.

The J gene is TRBJ1-1, the V gene TRBV6-1; 7 nucleotides line up with TRBD1. The J segment lost 7 bases and the V segment lost 6 bases, leaving 5 bases of the junction unmatched. CDR1 is MNHNS and CDR2 is SASEGT in the germline V gene. The CDR3 is made up of 12 amino acids. Here the CDR3 DNA reads TGTGCCAGCAGAGGGGGCGCGTTTGAAGCTTTCTTT. It yields the protein CASRGGAFEAFF.

The chain links TRBV13 to TRBJ2-2; TRBD2 agrees at 8 bases. This CDR3 contains 15 residues. Looked up from germline, CDR1 is PRHDT and CDR2 is FYEKMQ (reference sequence). V gave up 8 bases and J gave up 4 bases; unmatched junction bases: 9. In nucleotides, the CDR3 is TGTGCCAGCCACAGTAGGACTAGCAGCACCGGGGAGCTGTTTTTT. It codes for CASHSRTSSTGELFF.

The genes are TRBV5-8 and TRBJ2-7, with 8 bases aligning to TRBD1. Germline V gives CDR1 SGHTS, CDR2 YDEGEE. V shed 4 bases and J 3 bases; nucleotides not matched to a gene: 9. This CDR3 region has 15 residues. CDR3 sequence (DNA): TGTGCCAGCAGCCCTCGGACAGGGCCTCTCTACGAGCAGTACTTC. It encodes CASSPRTGPLYEQYF.

The V gene is TRBV11-2, the J gene TRBJ2-7; TRBD1 matches 7 bases. This CDR3 contains 15 residues. Trimming removed 5 bases from V and 5 bases from J; junction bases left unmatched: 12. CDR1 SGHAT and CDR2 FQNNGV come from the germline V gene. CDR3 residues: CASSPPTTGDHEQYF. The CDR3 coding sequence is TGTGCCAGCAGCCCCCCCACAACAGGGGACCACGAGCAGTACTTC.